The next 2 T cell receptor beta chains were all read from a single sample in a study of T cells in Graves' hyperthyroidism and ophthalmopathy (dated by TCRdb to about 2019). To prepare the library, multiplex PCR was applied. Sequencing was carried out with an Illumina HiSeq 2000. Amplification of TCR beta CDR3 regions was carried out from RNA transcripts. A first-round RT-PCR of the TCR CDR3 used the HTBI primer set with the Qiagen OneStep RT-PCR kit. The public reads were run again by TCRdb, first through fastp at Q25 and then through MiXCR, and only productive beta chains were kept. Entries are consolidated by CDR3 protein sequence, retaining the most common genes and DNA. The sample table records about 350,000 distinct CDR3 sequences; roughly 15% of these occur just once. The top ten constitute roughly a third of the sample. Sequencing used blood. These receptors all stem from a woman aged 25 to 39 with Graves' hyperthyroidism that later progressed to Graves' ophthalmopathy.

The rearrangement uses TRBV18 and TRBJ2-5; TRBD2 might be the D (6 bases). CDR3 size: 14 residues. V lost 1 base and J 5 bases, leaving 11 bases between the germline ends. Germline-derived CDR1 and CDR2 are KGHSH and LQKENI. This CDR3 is CASSPRGVSETQYF. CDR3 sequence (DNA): TGTGCCAGCTCACCACGGGGGGTTTCGGAGACCCAGTACTTC.

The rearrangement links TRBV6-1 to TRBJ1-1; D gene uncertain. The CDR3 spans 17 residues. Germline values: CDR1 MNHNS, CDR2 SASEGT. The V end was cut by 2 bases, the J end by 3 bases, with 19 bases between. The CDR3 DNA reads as TGTGCCAGCAGTGAACGGCTCACCCGGCAGGTTTACACTGAAGCTTTCTTT. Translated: CASSERLTRQVYTEAFF.